These 27 T cell receptor beta chains were sequenced from one sample in a study of shared T cell receptors in the human thymus. The method was immunoSEQ multiplex PCR; TCRdb's version includes in-frame clones alone and lacks a portion of them. The sample records about 730,000 clones, 70% to 90% being singletons. The data were also submitted as part of a second study, on human thymus T cells.

The specimen was thymocytes. The receptors derive from a girl under three years old with a congenital heart defect.

The genes are TRBV15 and TRBJ1-3; D might be TRBD1 (5 bases). The CDR3 runs to 17 residues. Germline assignment: CDR1 LNHNV and CDR2 YYDKDF (reference sequence). V lost 1 base and J lost 3, with 16 bases in between. CDR3 DNA: TGTGCCACCAGCAGAGGCCTCGGGGGGTTAGGTGGAAACACCATATATTTT. Protein: CATSRGLGGLGGNTIYF.

Only one count was recorded for this clone. The rearrangement uses TRBV28 and TRBJ1-4; a weak D match, TRBD1 (6 bases). Germline V lookup: CDR1 MDHEN, CDR2 SYDVKM. The V end was cut by 6 bases, the J end by 0 bases, with 20 bases between. This CDR3 comprises 18 residues. The CDR3 region has the DNA TGTGCCAGCAGCCTTGGGGAAAGGGGGTGGGCAACTAATGAAAAACTGTTTTTT. Protein product: CASSLGERGWATNEKLFF.

The CDR3 sequence is CASSAPGQPTDTQYF. Here the CDR3 DNA reads TGTGCCAGCAGCGCTCCGGGACAGCCGACAGATACGCAGTATTTT. This chain connects TRBV7-2 to TRBJ2-3; TRBD1 matches 7 bases. CDR1 and CDR2 (germline): SGHTA, FQGNSA. The CDR3 is 15 amino acids. The V gene end was trimmed by 5 bases and the J gene end by 3 bases; junction bases not matched to a gene: 8.

This clone was seen just once. The chain couples TRBV7-9 to TRBJ2-5, with TRBD1 matching 7 bases. Germline CDR1 is SEHNR and CDR2 is FQNEAQ (reference sequence). This CDR3 contains 16 residues. V was clipped by 2 bases and J by 2 bases; unmatched bases: 8. CDR3 coding DNA: TGTGCCAGCAGCTTACGGACAGGCCCCTTACAAGAGACCCAGTACTTC. Protein sequence: CASSLRTGPLQETQYF.

The rearrangement links TRBV27 to TRBJ2-1; 8 bases agree with TRBD1. V dropped 6 bases and J dropped 1; count of bases not matched to a gene: 11. The CDR3 contains 17 residues. Germline assignment: CDR1 MNHEY and CDR2 SMNVEV (reference sequence). CDR3 region: CASRTGYRDRSYNEQFF. CDR3 in DNA: TGTGCCAGCAGGACGGGTTACCGGGACAGGTCCTACAATGAGCAGTTCTTC.

CDR3 DNA sequence: TGTGCCAGCAGCGGCTGGGACAGGGTAGAGCCTTGGCACACTGAAGCTTTCTTT. Translating it yields CASSGWDRVEPWHTEAFF. The V call is TRBV7-8, the J call TRBJ1-1; 9 positions agree with TRBD1. This CDR3 has 18 residues. The junction had 16 bases not matched to a gene; V was cut back by 5 bases and J by 3 bases. The V gene's germline CDR1 is SGHVS and CDR2 FQNEAQ.

V and J are TRBV5-6 and TRBJ2-3, with 9 bases aligning to TRBD2. The CDR3 sequence is 19 residues long. V was clipped by 1 base and J by 1 base; unmatched bases: 13. CDR1 and CDR2 from the germline V gene are SGHDT and YYEEEE. CDR3: CASSLLTQRGAGGTDTQYF. The CDR3 bases are TGTGCCAGCAGCTTGTTAACCCAGCGGGGGGCGGGAGGCACAGATACGCAGTATTTT.

This chain connects TRBV6-1 to TRBJ2-3; 11 bases agree with TRBD2. Germline V gene data show CDR1 as MNHNS and CDR2 as SASEGT. V lost 1 base to trimming and J lost 4 bases; unmatched junction nucleotides: 7. This CDR3 is 17 amino acids long. This CDR3 is CASSEEVAGGPADTQYF. Here the CDR3 DNA reads TGTGCCAGCAGTGAAGAGGTAGCGGGGGGGCCTGCAGATACGCAGTATTTT.

The chain links TRBV5-6 to TRBJ1-5; D possibly corresponds to TRBD1 (5 bases). This CDR3 is 15 amino acids long. CDR1 SGHDT and CDR2 YYEEEE come from the germline V gene. V lost 4 bases and J 6 bases, leaving 17 bases between the germline ends. CDR3 in amino acids: CASSRKGIQGQPQHF. DNA for the CDR3: TGTGCCAGCAGCCGGAAGGGGATCCAAGGTCAGCCCCAGCATTTT.

This chain links TRBV4-1 with TRBJ1-5, with D unclear. Looked up from germline, CDR1 is MGHRA and CDR2 is YSYEKL. V gave up 4 bases and J gave up 0 bases, with 7 bases separating them. The CDR3 is made up of 14 amino acids. The CDR3 coding sequence is TGCGCCAGCAGCCTTTATTATAGCAATCAGCCCCAGCATTTT. Encoded protein: CASSLYYSNQPQHF.

The chain employs TRBV5-1 and TRBJ2-1; weak D call: TRBD1 (5 bases). The CDR3 is made up of 16 amino acids. Germline CDR1 SGHRS, CDR2 YFSETQ. The V end lost 0 bases, the J end lost 0 bases, and 10 bases lay between the germline ends. The CDR3 sequence: CASSLVRQGSYNEQFF. CDR3 nucleotides: TGCGCCAGCAGCTTGGTTCGCCAGGGCTCCTACAATGAGCAGTTCTTC.

V is TRBV7-2 and J is TRBJ1-1; no reliable D call. The germline V gene encodes CDR1 SGHTA and CDR2 FQGNSA. Trimming stripped 1 base from V and 1 base from J, with 7 bases between. The CDR3 is made up of 14 amino acids. The DNA of the CDR3 is TGTGCCAGCAGCTTAGATCGGGGGAACACTGAAGCTTTCTTT. Amino acids: CASSLDRGNTEAFF.

The rearrangement joins TRBV5-1 to TRBJ1-5, with a possible D match to TRBD1 (5 bases). Germline V gene lookup returns CDR1 SGHRS and CDR2 YFSETQ. V was clipped by 4 bases and J by 0 bases, with 17 bases between them. This CDR3 region has 17 residues. CDR3 DNA sequence: TGCGCCAGCAGCGCTAGGCCCAGGGCCGATAGCAATCAGCCCCAGCATTTT. Translated, it gives CASSARPRADSNQPQHF. Full variable domain (outside the CDR3, taken from reference TRBV5-1 and TRBJ1-5): KAGVTQTPRYLIKTRGQQVTLSCSPISGHRSVSWYQQTPGQGLQFLFEYFSETQRNKGNFPGRFSGRQFSNSRSEMNVSTLELGDSALYLCASSARPRADSNQPQHFGDGTRLSIL.

The chain recombines TRBV5-3 with TRBJ2-5; possible D gene TRBD1, 6 bases. TRBV5-3 counts as an open reading frame of uncertain function. Between the trimmed V and J ends, which lost 8 bases and 4 bases, there was a span of 24 bases. The CDR3 extends over 16 amino acids. The CDR3 protein is CASQLLRTVEPETQYF. The CDR3 DNA reads TGTGCCAGCCAACTTCTAAGGACAGTAGAACCAGAGACCCAGTACTTC.

The chain combines TRBV28 with TRBJ2-7; 10 nucleotides agree with TRBD1. Per germline, CDR1 MDHEN and CDR2 SYDVKM. The CDR3 totals 18 residues. The V gene end was trimmed by 8 bases and the J gene end by 3 bases; junction bases not matched to a gene: 19. CDR3 in amino acids: CASAAPGQGYSGDYEQYF. The CDR3 region has the DNA TGTGCCAGCGCTGCCCCGGGACAGGGGTATTCCGGCGACTACGAGCAGTACTTC.

This sequence joins TRBV5-4 and TRBJ1-6; TRBD1 is a possible D gene (5 bases). This CDR3 contains 14 residues. V shed 4 bases and J shed 5 bases, with 10 bases lying between them. CDR1 is SGHNT, CDR2 YYREEE, per germline (reference sequence). The CDR3 reads CASSRGSDNSPLHF. The CDR3 region has the DNA TGTGCCAGCAGCCGGGGGTCGGATAATTCACCCCTCCACTTT.

The chain is built from TRBV5-1 and TRBJ1-6; 9 nucleotides match TRBD1. The CDR3 loop spans 14 amino acids. V dropped 4 bases and J dropped 10; count of bases not matched to a gene: 6. Germline CDR1 is SGHRS and CDR2 is YFSETQ. CDR3 nucleotide sequence: TGCGCCAGCAGCCCGGACAGGGGCGGCTCACCCCTCCACTTT. Its protein is CASSPDRGGSPLHF.

The chain recombines TRBV7-9 with TRBJ2-1, with D unclear. In germline, CDR1 is SEHNR, CDR2 FQNEAQ (reference sequence). This CDR3 region has 14 residues. Trimming pared 3 bases from V and 3 bases from J, leaving 9 bases between. The CDR3 region is CASSFGFSYNEQFF. DNA of the CDR3: TGTGCCAGCAGCTTCGGGTTTAGCTACAATGAGCAGTTCTTC.

The J gene is TRBJ2-3, the V gene TRBV7-9; the match to TRBD2 covers 14 bases. Germline CDR1 SEHNR, CDR2 FQNEAQ (reference sequence). V gave up 4 bases and J gave up 5 bases; unmatched junction bases: 11. This CDR3 is 18 amino acids long. The CDR3 loop reads CASSSHWTSGGQGDTQYF. For the CDR3, the DNA is TGTGCCAGCAGCTCCCACTGGACTAGCGGGGGGCAGGGAGATACGCAGTATTTT.

This clone was seen more than once but under ten times. The genes are TRBV4-2 and TRBJ2-7, with 13 positions matching TRBD2. V shed 0 bases, J shed 2 bases, and the junction held 7 bases outside the gene matches. The CDR3 sequence is 18 residues long. The germline gives CDR1 LGHNA, CDR2 YNFKEQ. The chain's CDR3 is CASSQDRTSGGKTYEQYF. In DNA, the CDR3 is TGTGCCAGCAGCCAAGATCGGACTAGCGGGGGTAAAACCTACGAGCAGTACTTC.

This rearrangement joins TRBV29-1 to TRBJ2-7; D call uncertain. The CDR3 length is 13 residues. Looked up from germline, CDR1 is SQVTM and CDR2 is ANQGSEA. V was pared by 0 bases and J by 6 bases, with 12 bases between. CDR3 in DNA: TGCAGCGTTGAAGATCTCGAGGCTTCCGAGCAGTACTTC. It translates to CSVEDLEASEQYF.

The V and J genes are TRBV10-3 and TRBJ1-1, with a possible D match to TRBD1 (5 bases). Germline V gene data show CDR1 as ENHRY and CDR2 as SYGVKD. The V end was cut by 6 bases, the J end by 0 bases, with 20 bases between. The CDR3 has 17 residues. The CDR3 DNA follows: TGTGCCATCAGACCAACACAGGCGGGACCAATGAACACTGAAGCTTTCTTT. Protein: CAIRPTQAGPMNTEAFF.

The chain recombines TRBV10-3 with TRBJ2-3, with 7 bases identical to TRBD1. V was clipped by 4 bases and J by 0 bases; unmatched bases: 4. This CDR3 is 15 amino acids long. The germline CDR1 and CDR2 sequences are ENHRY and SYGVKD. The CDR3 loop reads CAISATGLSTDTQYF. CDR3 in DNA: TGTGCCATCAGTGCGACAGGGCTCAGCACAGATACGCAGTATTTT.

The chain joins TRBV9 to TRBJ1-3; D is ambiguous. The germline gives CDR1 SGDLS, CDR2 YYNGEE. The CDR3 length is 13 residues. V dropped 0 bases and J dropped 8 bases, with 9 bases sitting between them. The CDR3 sequence: CASSVVGEDTIYF. For the CDR3, the DNA is TGTGCCAGCAGCGTAGTTGGGGAGGACACCATATATTTT.

This chain joins TRBV20-1 and TRBJ1-1; D gene unclear. Germline V gene data show CDR1 as DFQATT and CDR2 as SNEGSKA (reference sequence). Trimming shortened V by 7 bases and J by 6 bases, and 9 bases separated the two germline ends. This CDR3 comprises 10 residues. For the CDR3, the DNA is TGCAGTGGGCGGAGCCCTGAAGCTTTCTTT. Its translation is CSGRSPEAFF.

The chain is built from TRBV5-8 and TRBJ2-7; 9 bases line up with TRBD1. The germline CDR1 and CDR2 sequences are SGHTS and YDEGEE. After removal of 4 bases from V and 2 bases from J, the junction contained 16 bases not matched to a gene. The CDR3 is 18 residues long. CDR3 region: CASSRESKGQGMTYEQYF. CDR3 DNA sequence: TGTGCCAGCAGCCGGGAAAGCAAAGGACAGGGGATGACCTACGAGCAGTACTTC.

A few counts support this clone. The chain is built from TRBV6-6 and TRBJ2-5, with 9 bases fitting TRBD1. The CDR3 is made up of 14 amino acids. The V gene end was trimmed by 4 bases and the J gene end by 2 bases; junction bases not matched to a gene: 2. Germline V gene lookup returns CDR1 MNHNY and CDR2 SVGAGI (reference sequence). The CDR3 DNA reads TGTGCCAGCAGTTTTGGGACAGGGCAAGAGACCCAGTACTTC. This sequence encodes CASSFGTGQETQYF.